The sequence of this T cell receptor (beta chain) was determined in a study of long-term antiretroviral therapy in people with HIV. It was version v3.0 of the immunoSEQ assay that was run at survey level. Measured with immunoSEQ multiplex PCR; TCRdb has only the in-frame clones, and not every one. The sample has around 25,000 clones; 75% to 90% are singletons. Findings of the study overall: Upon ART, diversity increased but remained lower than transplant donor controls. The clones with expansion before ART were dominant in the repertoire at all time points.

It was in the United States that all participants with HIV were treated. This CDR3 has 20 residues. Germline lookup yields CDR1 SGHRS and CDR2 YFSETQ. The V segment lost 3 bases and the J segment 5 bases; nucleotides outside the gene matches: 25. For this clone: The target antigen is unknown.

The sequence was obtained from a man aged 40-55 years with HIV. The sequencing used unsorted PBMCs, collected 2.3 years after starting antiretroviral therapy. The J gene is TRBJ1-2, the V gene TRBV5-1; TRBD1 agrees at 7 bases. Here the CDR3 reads CASSSRGIRDSRPDPYGYTF. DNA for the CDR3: TGCGCCAGCAGCTCGCGGGGGATCCGGGACAGCCGCCCGGATCCTTATGGCTACACCTTC.